Described below is a single TCR beta chain sequence and its context. The antigen this receptor binds is unknown. The entry originates in a study of CXCR3-negative and CXCR3-positive naive CD8 T cells (dated by TCRdb to between 2019 and 2020). Some background on the complete study: About 150 million TRB reads were obtained in total, roughly 1.5 +/- 0.3 million reads per library. The diversity and physicochemical repertoire analyses included some 11 donors pooled from two independent experiments. TRBV-TRBJ cluster analysis included naive subsets from a handful of donors and memory cells from 3 donors.

For each CD8+ T cell subset, flow sorting was done in triplicate, and 300,000 or so cells per subset went directly into RLT lysis buffer. Naive CD8+ T cells were defined stringently as CD45RO-CCR7+CD27+CD95- to exclude memory contaminants. Peripheral blood mononuclear cells were isolated from buffy coats using standard density gradient centrifugation. Naive CXCR3-negative and CXCR3-positive CD8+ T cells were flow-sorted on a FACSAria III. Total RNA was extracted from sorted cells using an RNeasy Mini Kit. From its cysteine to its phenylalanine, the CDR3 spans 15 amino acids. A DNA sequence was not provided. CDR1 and CDR2, per the germline V gene, are KGHDR and SFDVKD. Here is what the overall study found, with its caveats: Within the same donor, TRBV-TRBJ usage looked similar between naive CXCR3-negative and CXCR3-positive cells, but memory cells had distinct patterns. CXCR3 expression partially decreased after cryopreservation, so most assays used freshly isolated PBMCs. TRB CDR3s from CXCR3-positive naive cells showed higher hydrophobicity (lower Kidera factor 4), lower energy, and higher strength and volume indices than CXCR3-negative naive cells. Both naive subsets had comparably high repertoire diversity, while memory CD8+ T cells had much lower repertoire diversity. Because surface CD5, which is linked to self-reactivity in mice, was comparable between the naive subsets, TCR interaction strength was also inferred from TRB CDR3 physicochemical properties.

The sequencer listed for this sample is NextSeq 550. The Human TCR Profiling Kit (MiLaboratory) was used to prepare UMI-labeled 5' RACE TRB cDNA libraries. The full amount of extracted RNA was used for cDNA synthesis, and the full amount of resulting cDNA was used for PCR amplification. Libraries were prepared in parallel with an identical number of PCR cycles. Per the source publication's procedure: With a requirement of at least two reads per UMI, MIGEC and MiXCR extracted about 53,000 +/- 9,400 unique UMI-labeled TRB cDNA molecules per library. Each library averaged approximately 40,000 +/- 10,000 functional in-frame TRB CDR3 nucleotide clonotypes without stop codons. After each sample was downsampled to 5000 UMI-labeled TRB molecules, VDJtools was used to calculate diversity metrics such as normalized Shannon-Wiener and Chao1. For the central five CDR3 residues, VDJtools calculated physicochemical properties weighted by clonotype size, namely interaction energy, strength, volume and Kidera factor 4. Following reprocessing of the reads by TCRdb, the data hold one row per CDR3 protein sequence and no DNA is available. The authors' filters were not applied to this entry. The sample table includes about 150,000 distinct CDR3 sequences. Jointly, the top ten make up just under 0.5% of the sample.

The source is a human donor in good health. Some clones in this sample may be carry-over from other donors' samples. The rearranged segments are TRBV24-1 and TRBJ2-6. Source material: naive CXCR3+ CD8+ T cells from blood. Sample cell subset or site, as interpreted from the label and publication: CD45RO-CCR7+CD27+CD95- naive CD8+ T cells expressing CXCR3 (TNR3+). The CDR3 corresponds to CATKYDRSGANVLTF.